This TCR beta chain was recovered during a study of cytomegalovirus exposure and HLA in healthy donors. A multiplex PCR was run with 60 Vbeta primers and 13 Jbeta primers. Generated by immunoSEQ multiplex PCR, the TCRdb table keeps only in-frame clones and is missing some. The sample includes over 100,000 clones, 75% to 85% of them seen just once. This cohort consisted of healthy bone marrow donors. This clone came up a few times. Its specificity is not known. The V gene's germline CDR1 is SEHNR and CDR2 FQNEAQ (reference sequence). This CDR3 comprises 16 residues. The junction had 10 bases not matched to a gene; V was cut back by 2 bases and J by 6 bases. Whole-study results and caveats: Reportedly, cytomegalovirus status was diagnosed with high sensitivity and specificity.

The source of this sequence is a woman aged 18-29 years in good health and CMV-seropositive. Sequencing input: PBMCs. The rearrangement uses TRBV7-9 and TRBJ2-5; 9 nucleotides align to TRBD2. The CDR3 nucleotides are TGTGCCAGCAGCTTAACTAGCGGGCTACCCCGACAGACCCAGTACTTC. It encodes CASSLTSGLPRQTQYF.